This passage covers 19 T cell receptor beta chains from one sample sequenced in a study of T cell changes during pregnancy in multiple sclerosis. Method: immunoSEQ multiplex PCR; TCRdb's copy keeps in-frame clones and lacks some. Of under 40,000 clones in the sample, over 90% were seen once. The source material was CD4+ T cells from peripheral blood mononuclear cells, sampled in the third trimester of pregnancy. The receptor source for this set is a female donor in good health, enrolled as a control in a pregnancy study.

CDR3: CASSGGSYNEQFF. Written as DNA, the CDR3 is TGTGCCAGCAGCGGGGGGTCCTACAATGAGCAGTTCTTC. This chain uses TRBV7-3 with TRBJ2-1; tentatively, D is TRBD2 (6 bases). V gave up 5 bases and J gave up 1 base, with 6 bases separating them. There are 13 residues in the CDR3. Germline CDR1 reads SGHTA; CDR2 reads FQGTGA.

This chain links TRBV19 with TRBJ2-1; 8 positions match TRBD1. J gave up 6 bases and V 6 bases, and 4 bases lay outside the gene matches. The CDR3 length is 13 residues. The germline CDR1 and CDR2 sequences are LNHDA and SQIVND (reference sequence). The CDR3 protein is CASRDRVSNEQFF. The DNA of the CDR3 is TGTGCCAGTAGGGACAGGGTTTCCAATGAGCAGTTCTTC.

V is TRBV6-5 and J is TRBJ2-5; D possibly corresponds to TRBD1 (6 bases). Trimming removed 7 bases from V and 5 bases from J, with 14 bases in between. The germline gives CDR1 MNHEY, CDR2 SVGAGI. The CDR3 is 13 amino acids. The CDR3 here is CASTPGHRETQYF. The CDR3 DNA sequence: TGTGCCAGCACCCCGGGACATCGGGAGACCCAGTACTTC.

The V call is TRBV2, the J call TRBJ2-1; 9 bases match TRBD2. The CDR3 extends over 15 amino acids. J gave up 7 bases and V 5 bases, and 9 bases lay outside the gene matches. Germline CDR1 SNHLY, CDR2 FYNNEI. The CDR3 region is CASSFRGTSTNEQFF. The CDR3 DNA reads as TGTGCCAGCAGTTTTCGTGGGACTAGCACGAATGAGCAGTTCTTC.

The V call is TRBV6-5, the J call TRBJ1-1; the match to TRBD1 covers 9 bases. Trimming at V came to 2 bases and at J to 1 base, leaving 5 bases not matched to a gene. The germline V gene encodes CDR1 MNHEY and CDR2 SVGAGI. The length of the CDR3 is 16 residues. For the CDR3, the DNA is TGTGCCAGCAGTTACGGACAGGGGCTCGGGAACACTGAAGCTTTCTTT. Its protein is CASSYGQGLGNTEAFF.

V usage is TRBV2 and J usage is TRBJ2-1, with 11 bases fitting TRBD2. CDR3 length equals 15 residues. The V gene's germline CDR1 is SNHLY and CDR2 FYNNEI. V dropped 8 bases and J dropped 3; count of bases not matched to a gene: 6. Here the CDR3 reads CASFSGTSGYNEQFF. The DNA of the CDR3 is TGTGCCAGCTTTTCCGGGACTAGCGGCTACAATGAGCAGTTCTTC.

This chain uses TRBV7-2 with TRBJ1-3, with 8 bases matching TRBD1. This CDR3 has 14 amino acids. CDR1 and CDR2 (germline): SGHTA, FQGNSA. Germline trimming cut 5 bases from V and 4 bases from J; bases unmatched to any gene: 4. The CDR3 region has the DNA TGTGCCAGCAGCAAAGGACAGGGAGGAAACACCATATATTTT. It yields the protein CASSKGQGGNTIYF.

The CDR3 DNA sequence: TGTGCCAGCAGTTCATCAGGGGCCTTTCCCCTAAACACTGAAGCTTTCTTT. Translated, it gives CASSSSGAFPLNTEAFF. V is TRBV5-5 and J is TRBJ1-1; tentatively, D is TRBD1 (6 bases). CDR3 size: 17 residues. Between the trimmed V and J ends, which lost 5 bases and 2 bases, there was a span of 22 bases. In germline, CDR1 is SGHKS, CDR2 YYEKEE (reference sequence).

The J gene is TRBJ1-5, the V gene TRBV4-2; 8 bases map to TRBD1. With 2 bases clipped from V and 8 bases from J, the junction kept 11 bases outside the gene matches. CDR1 is LGHNA, CDR2 YNFKEQ, per germline. The CDR3 runs to 16 residues. CDR3 residues: CASSQRTGLNGEPQHF. CDR3 DNA: TGTGCCAGCAGCCAACGGACAGGGCTTAACGGGGAGCCCCAGCATTTT.

This clone was seen only once. This chain joins TRBV7-9 and TRBJ2-1, with TRBD2 as a possible D gene (6 bases). Germline values: CDR1 SEHNR, CDR2 FQNEAQ (reference sequence). Trimming left V 1 base short and J 10 bases short, with 17 bases between. This CDR3 spans 15 amino acids. CDR3 nucleotides: TGTGCCAGCAGCTTAGTTTTGGGTCGAAGCGGGGAGCAGTTCTTC. Amino acids: CASSLVLGRSGEQFF.

The chain couples TRBV6-6 to TRBJ1-4, with D perhaps matching TRBD1 (6 bases). CDR3 size: 16 residues. V was clipped by 2 bases and J by 5 bases, with 15 bases between them. Germline lookup yields CDR1 MNHNY and CDR2 SVGAGI (reference sequence). CDR3 bases: TGTGCCAGCAGTTACGGGGGCGCAGGGATGAATGAAAAACTGTTTTTT. It encodes CASSYGGAGMNEKLFF.

The chain couples TRBV2 to TRBJ2-1; 9 bases are shared with TRBD1. Germline loops: CDR1 SNHLY, CDR2 FYNNEI. The length of the CDR3 is 15 residues. V trimming: 6 bases; J trimming: 5 bases; junction bases outside the gene matches: 8. The CDR3 DNA follows: TGTGCCAGCAGCGAACCGGGACAGGGTAACAATGAGCAGTTCTTC. Its protein is CASSEPGQGNNEQFF.

The rearrangement joins TRBV2 to TRBJ2-3; D is possibly TRBD1 (7 bases). The CDR3 runs 13 residues. V dropped 9 bases and J dropped 6 bases, with 16 bases sitting between them. CDR1 is SNHLY, CDR2 FYNNEI, per germline. The DNA for the CDR3 is TGTGCCAGACAGGGGCGTGGGGGGGATACGCAGTATTTT. Translating gives CARQGRGGDTQYF.

V usage is TRBV27 and J usage is TRBJ2-5, with 7 bases matching TRBD1. V was clipped by 5 bases and J by 1 base; unmatched bases: 7. The CDR3 totals 15 residues. Germline V gives CDR1 MNHEY, CDR2 SMNVEV (reference sequence). CDR3 in DNA: TGTGCCAGCAGTCCCAGACAGGGACCCCAAGAGACCCAGTACTTC. Its protein product is CASSPRQGPQETQYF.

The chain links TRBV2 to TRBJ2-1; 7 bases align to TRBD2. V was pared by 1 base and J by 14 bases, with 2 bases of the junction left unmatched. From germline, CDR1 is SNHLY and CDR2 FYNNEI. The CDR3 is 11 amino acids. CDR3 in amino acids: CASSEGTRKFF. As DNA, the CDR3 is TGTGCCAGCAGTGAAGGGACTAGGAAGTTCTTC.

V is TRBV7-9 and J is TRBJ1-1, with 7 nucleotides matching TRBD1. The CDR3 sequence is 15 residues long. Germline CDR1 SEHNR, CDR2 FQNEAQ (reference sequence). Germline trimming cut 5 bases from V and 1 base from J; bases unmatched to any gene: 7. This chain's CDR3 is CASSPVGQPNTEAFF. For the CDR3, the DNA is TGTGCCAGCAGCCCGGTGGGACAGCCGAACACTGAAGCTTTCTTT.

CDR3 residues: CASSFTGTGIPDTQYF. CDR3 bases: TGTGCCAGCAGCTTTACCGGGACAGGGATCCCAGATACGCAGTATTTT. The chain has TRBV7-9 and TRBJ2-3; 9 bases fit TRBD1. This CDR3 is built from 16 residues. Germline-derived CDR1 and CDR2 are SEHNR and FQNEAQ (reference sequence). Germline trimming cut 3 bases from V and 4 bases from J; bases unmatched to any gene: 8.

The V and J genes are TRBV30 and TRBJ1-1, with 8 nucleotides matching TRBD1. The CDR3 sequence is 13 residues long. In germline, CDR1 is GTSNPN, CDR2 SVGIG (reference sequence). J was trimmed by 7 bases and V by 0 bases; bases with no gene match: 4. The CDR3 DNA reads TGTGCCTGGAGTGTACAGGGGGGGTTTGAAGCTTTCTTT. This translates into CAWSVQGGFEAFF.

The chain links TRBV6-6 to TRBJ1-1; D unresolved. CDR1 is MNHNY, CDR2 SVGAGI, per germline (reference sequence). This CDR3 is 13 amino acids long. The ends were cut back, 6 bases at V and 0 bases at J, with 8 bases in the middle. CDR3 DNA: TGTGCCAGCAGGAGAGCTTTGAACACTGAAGCTTTCTTT. Translated: CASRRALNTEAFF.